What follows are 21 T cell receptor beta chains derived from one specimen sequenced in a study of blood T cell repertoires in COVID-19. The repertoire was sequenced with immunoSEQ multiplex PCR; TCRdb's copy has only in-frame clones and lacks some. The sample contains about 110,000 clones, approximately 88% of which appear only once. Sequencing used peripheral blood. Receptors were obtained from a woman in her 70s with acute or convalescent COVID-19.

This clone was seen a handful of times. The J gene is TRBJ1-5, the V gene TRBV12-5; TRBD1 matches at 9 bases. CDR3 length: 15 residues. Germline V gives CDR1 LGHNT, CDR2 FRNRAP. Germline trimming cut 6 bases from V and 0 bases from J; bases unmatched to any gene: 3. CDR3 sequence (DNA): TGTGCTAGTGGGATGACAGGGGGTAGCAATCAGCCCCAGCATTTT. Amino acid sequence: CASGMTGGSNQPQHF.

The genes are TRBV28 and TRBJ1-2; D is unclear. With 6 bases removed from V and 5 bases from J, the gap between germline ends came to 10 bases. The CDR3 sequence is 12 residues long. In germline, CDR1 is MDHEN, CDR2 SYDVKM. Here the CDR3 DNA reads TGTGCCAGCAGGGGAGGTTTTTATGGCTACACCTTC. It codes for CASRGGFYGYTF.

V gene TRBV29-1 combines with J gene TRBJ1-2; no clear D. This CDR3 is 14 amino acids long. Germline CDR1 reads SQVTM; CDR2 reads ANQGSEA. Trimming took off 4 bases at V and 0 bases at J, with 12 bases between the two ends. CDR3 coding DNA: TGCAGCGTTGTGGCGGGGATGACTAACTATGGCTACACCTTC. Translation gives CSVVAGMTNYGYTF.

V is TRBV9 and J is TRBJ1-2; 8 bases match TRBD1. The germline gives CDR1 SGDLS, CDR2 YYNGEE. The J segment lost 4 bases and the V segment lost 1 base, leaving 6 bases of the junction unmatched. The CDR3 covers 15 residues. CDR3 region: CASSVQGASVYGYTF. The CDR3 DNA reads TGTGCCAGCAGCGTACAGGGGGCTTCCGTCTATGGCTACACCTTC.

The rearrangement joins TRBV5-4 to TRBJ2-1, with 11 bases aligning to TRBD2. CDR1 is SGHNT, CDR2 YYREEE, per germline (reference sequence). J was trimmed by 2 bases and V by 4 bases; bases with no gene match: 5. The CDR3 spans 16 residues. CDR3 loop: CASSPPTSGAYNEQFF. As DNA, the CDR3 is TGTGCCAGCAGCCCCCCGACTAGCGGGGCCTACAATGAGCAGTTCTTC.

This chain connects TRBV19 to TRBJ2-2; a possible D gene is TRBD1 (6 bases). The CDR3 length is 13 residues. CDR1 LNHDA and CDR2 SQIVND come from the germline V gene (reference sequence). V lost 7 bases and J lost 7, with 13 bases in between. The CDR3 protein is CASNTGTNGELFF. Here the CDR3 DNA reads TGTGCCAGTAACACAGGGACCAACGGGGAGCTGTTTTTT.

The chain is built from TRBV7-3 and TRBJ2-2; no clear D. V gave up 2 bases and J gave up 4 bases, with 8 bases separating them. The CDR3 runs 14 residues. Per the germline V gene, CDR1 is SGHTA and CDR2 is FQGTGA. The CDR3, as DNA: TGTGCCAGCAGCTTAGGTCGAGCCACCGGGGAGCTGTTTTTT. Protein sequence: CASSLGRATGELFF.

The chain joins TRBV5-4 to TRBJ2-7; 8 bases align to TRBD2. The CDR3 totals 14 residues. Germline trimming cut 5 bases from V and 2 bases from J; bases unmatched to any gene: 6. Germline V gives CDR1 SGHNT, CDR2 YYREEE (reference sequence). CDR3 sequence (DNA): TGTGCCAGCAGACGTAGCGGGGCTACCTACGAGCAGTACTTC. It specifies CASRRSGATYEQYF.

The rearrangement joins TRBV10-1 to TRBJ2-1; no definite D call. The CDR3 has 14 amino acids. Germline lookup yields CDR1 WNHNN and CDR2 SYGVQD (reference sequence). V was pared by 4 bases and J by 0 bases, with 7 bases between. CDR3: CASSVASSYNEQFF. CDR3 coding DNA: TGCGCCAGCAGTGTAGCTAGCTCCTACAATGAGCAGTTCTTC.

The rearrangement joins TRBV11-2 to TRBJ2-1, with 10 bases aligning to TRBD2. The trim removed 5 bases at V and 12 bases at J, leaving 10 bases unmatched. Germline V gives CDR1 SGHAT, CDR2 FQNNGV. CDR3 length: 14 amino acids. The DNA for the CDR3 is TGTGCCAGCAGCCTCGCACCCGGGACTAGCGTGCAGTTCTTC. It encodes CASSLAPGTSVQFF.

This clone was recorded a few times. This sequence joins TRBV5-6 and TRBJ1-2; 7 bases are shared with TRBD1. Unmatched junction bases numbered 7, after V lost 5 bases and J lost 0 bases. The CDR3 length is 15 residues. Germline CDR1 reads SGHDT; CDR2 reads YYEEEE. CDR3 nucleotide sequence: TGTGCCAGCAGTCGAGACAGGGTCGCTAACTATGGCTACACCTTC. Protein product: CASSRDRVANYGYTF. Full variable domain (remainder filled in from reference TRBV5-6 and TRBJ1-2): DAGVTQSPTHLIKTRGQQVTLRCSPKSGHDTVSWYQQALGQGPQFIFQYYEEEERQRGNFPDRFSGHQFPNYSSELNVNALLLGDSALYLCASSRDRVANYGYTFGSGTRLTVV.

V gene TRBV5-1 combines with J gene TRBJ2-2, with TRBD2 matching over 12 bases. The CDR3 is made up of 15 amino acids. The germline CDR1 and CDR2 sequences are SGHRS and YFSETQ. The V and J ends lost 4 bases and 4 bases, in that order; junction bases with no gene match: 2. The CDR3 spells CASSQTSGGTGELFF. As DNA, the CDR3 is TGCGCCAGCAGCCAGACTAGCGGGGGCACCGGGGAGCTGTTTTTT.

V is TRBV6-1 and J is TRBJ1-5; TRBD1 aligns across 9 bases. The CDR3 covers 17 residues. V shed 2 bases and J 2 bases; nucleotides not matched to a gene: 7. CDR1 and CDR2 (germline): MNHNS, SASEGT. The CDR3 spells CASSEPQGAGGNQPQHF. For the CDR3, the DNA is TGTGCCAGCAGTGAACCACAGGGGGCAGGGGGCAATCAGCCCCAGCATTTT.

The genes are TRBV11-2 and TRBJ2-5; tentatively, D is TRBD1 (5 bases). The CDR3 has 13 amino acids. CDR1 SGHAT and CDR2 FQNNGV come from the germline V gene. Deletions cut 2 bases from V and 5 bases from J, with 9 bases between. DNA of the CDR3: TGTGCCAGCAGCTTAAAGGGGCAGGAGACCCAGTACTTC. This codes for CASSLKGQETQYF.

The CDR3 DNA follows: TGCGCCAGCAGCTTGGAAGTCATAACTAACAATGAGCAGTTCTTC. Protein product: CASSLEVITNNEQFF. J is TRBJ2-1 and V is TRBV5-1, with no clear D. The CDR3 is made up of 15 amino acids. Germline CDR1 SGHRS, CDR2 YFSETQ. V was trimmed by 0 bases and J by 5 bases, leaving 12 bases between them.

This clone was recorded a few times. V gene TRBV28 combines with J gene TRBJ1-2; D is perhaps TRBD1 (6 bases). This CDR3 comprises 13 residues. CDR1 and CDR2 (germline): MDHEN, SYDVKM. With 5 bases removed from V and 3 bases from J, the gap between germline ends came to 10 bases. The CDR3 loop is CASSTQGYYGYTF. For the CDR3, the DNA is TGTGCCAGCAGTACACAGGGTTACTATGGCTACACCTTC.

V usage is TRBV5-4 and J usage is TRBJ1-1; D remains ambiguous. Germline V lookup: CDR1 SGHNT, CDR2 YYREEE (reference sequence). V gave up 5 bases and J gave up 4 bases, with 12 bases separating them. The CDR3 loop spans 13 amino acids. CDR3 sequence reads: CASSPARGTEAFF. CDR3 coding DNA: TGTGCCAGCAGTCCAGCCCGGGGCACTGAAGCTTTCTTT.

The V gene is TRBV9, the J gene TRBJ1-1; D might be TRBD1 (5 bases). V was cut by 0 bases and J by 1 base, with 10 bases left in between. The CDR3 has 15 amino acids. CDR1 is SGDLS and CDR2 is YYNGEE in the germline V gene. The CDR3 nucleotides are TGTGCCAGCAGCGTAGGGCCGACAGCGAACACTGAAGCTTTCTTT. Translation: CASSVGPTANTEAFF. The full variable domain, its missing parts supplied by reference TRBV9 and TRBJ1-1, is DSGVTQTPKHLITATGQRVTLRCSPRSGDLSVYWYQQSLDQGLQFLIQYYNGEERAKGNILERFSAQQFPDLHSELNLSSLELGDSALYFCASSVGPTANTEAFFGQGTRLTVV.

J is TRBJ2-2 and V is TRBV7-8; D perhaps matches TRBD2 (5 bases). Germline values: CDR1 SGHVS, CDR2 FQNEAQ. V was cut by 0 bases and J by 0 bases, with 8 bases left in between. This CDR3 comprises 16 residues. For the CDR3, the DNA is TGTGCCAGCAGCTTAGCTGTCGGGGCGAACACCGGGGAGCTGTTTTTT. It translates to CASSLAVGANTGELFF.

The V call is TRBV19, the J call TRBJ2-7, with 8 bases aligning to TRBD1. Germline V gene sequence: CDR1 LNHDA, CDR2 SQIVND (reference sequence). CDR3 size: 14 residues. J gave up 2 bases and V 4 bases, and 4 bases lay outside the gene matches. DNA of the CDR3: TGTGCCAGTAGTAGAGGGACAGGACCCTACGAGCAGTACTTC. It codes for CASSRGTGPYEQYF.

The chain combines TRBV7-3 with TRBJ2-6; D unresolved. Germline V gene sequence: CDR1 SGHTA, CDR2 FQGTGA. The V gene lost 5 bases and the J gene lost 2 bases, with 7 bases spanning the gap. There are 14 residues in the CDR3. The CDR3 protein is CASSPSPGANVLTF. The CDR3 DNA reads as TGTGCCAGCAGCCCCTCCCCTGGGGCCAACGTCCTGACTTTC.